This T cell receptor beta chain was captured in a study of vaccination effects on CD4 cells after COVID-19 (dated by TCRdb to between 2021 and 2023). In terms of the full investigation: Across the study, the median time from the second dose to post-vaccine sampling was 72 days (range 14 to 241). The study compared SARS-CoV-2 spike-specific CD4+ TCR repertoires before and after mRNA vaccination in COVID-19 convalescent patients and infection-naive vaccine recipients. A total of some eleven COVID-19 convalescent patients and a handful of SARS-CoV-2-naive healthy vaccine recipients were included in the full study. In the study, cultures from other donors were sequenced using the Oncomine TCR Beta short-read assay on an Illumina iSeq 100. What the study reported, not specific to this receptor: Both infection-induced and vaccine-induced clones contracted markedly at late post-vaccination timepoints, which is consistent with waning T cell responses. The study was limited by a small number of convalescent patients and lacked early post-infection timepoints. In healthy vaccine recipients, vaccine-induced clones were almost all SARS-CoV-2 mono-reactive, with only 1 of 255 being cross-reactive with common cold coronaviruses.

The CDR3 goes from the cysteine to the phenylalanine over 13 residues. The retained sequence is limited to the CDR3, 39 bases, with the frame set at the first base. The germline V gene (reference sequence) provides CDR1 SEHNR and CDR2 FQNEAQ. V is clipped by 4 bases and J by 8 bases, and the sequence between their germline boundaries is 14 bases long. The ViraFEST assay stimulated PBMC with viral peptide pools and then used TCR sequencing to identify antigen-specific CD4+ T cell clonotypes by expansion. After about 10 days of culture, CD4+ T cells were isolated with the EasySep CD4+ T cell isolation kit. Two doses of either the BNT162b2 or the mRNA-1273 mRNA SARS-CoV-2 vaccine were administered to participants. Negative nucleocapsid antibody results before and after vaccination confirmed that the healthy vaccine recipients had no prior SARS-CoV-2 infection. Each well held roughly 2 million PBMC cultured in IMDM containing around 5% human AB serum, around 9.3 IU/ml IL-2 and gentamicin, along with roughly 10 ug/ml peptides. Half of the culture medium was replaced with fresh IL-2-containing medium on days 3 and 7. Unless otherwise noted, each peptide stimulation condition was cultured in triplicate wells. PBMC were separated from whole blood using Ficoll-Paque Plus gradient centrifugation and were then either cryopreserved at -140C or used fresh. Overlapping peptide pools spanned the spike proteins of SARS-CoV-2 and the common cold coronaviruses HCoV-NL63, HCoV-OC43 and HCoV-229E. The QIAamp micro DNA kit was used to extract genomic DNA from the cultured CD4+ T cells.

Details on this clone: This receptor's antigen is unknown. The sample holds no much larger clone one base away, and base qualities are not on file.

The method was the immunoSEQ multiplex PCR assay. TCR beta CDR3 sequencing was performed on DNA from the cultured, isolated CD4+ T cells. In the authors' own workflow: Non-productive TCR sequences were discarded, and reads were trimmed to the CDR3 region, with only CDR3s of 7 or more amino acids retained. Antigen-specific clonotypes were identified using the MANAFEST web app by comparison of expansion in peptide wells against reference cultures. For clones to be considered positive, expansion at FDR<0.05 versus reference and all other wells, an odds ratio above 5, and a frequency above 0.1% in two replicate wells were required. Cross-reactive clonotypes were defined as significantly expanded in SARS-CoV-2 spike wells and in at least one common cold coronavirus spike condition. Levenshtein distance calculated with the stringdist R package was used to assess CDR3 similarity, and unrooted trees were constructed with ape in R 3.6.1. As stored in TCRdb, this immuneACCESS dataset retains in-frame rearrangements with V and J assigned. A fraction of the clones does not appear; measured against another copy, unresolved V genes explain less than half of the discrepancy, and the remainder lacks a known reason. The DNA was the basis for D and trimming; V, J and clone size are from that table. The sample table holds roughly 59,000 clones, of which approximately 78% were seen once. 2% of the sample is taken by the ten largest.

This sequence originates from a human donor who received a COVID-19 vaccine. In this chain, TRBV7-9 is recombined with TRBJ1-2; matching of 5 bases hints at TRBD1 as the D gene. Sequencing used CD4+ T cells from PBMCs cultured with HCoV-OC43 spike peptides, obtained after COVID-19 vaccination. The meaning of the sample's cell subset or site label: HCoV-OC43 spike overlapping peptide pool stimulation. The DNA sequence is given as TGTGCCAGCAGCTACGGGACGGCACGAGGCTACACCTTC. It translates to CASSYGTARGYTF.